Detailed here is one TCR beta chain. Antigen specificity is unknown. The data were taken from a study of cytomegalovirus exposure and HLA in healthy donors. Across the whole study: A previous analysis identified around 120 million unique TCR beta sequences derived from some 170 million T cells. Counted in an early data release were approximately 85 million unique TCRs from HLA-typed donors.

PCR involved 60 Vbeta and 13 Jbeta primers. Libraries were prepared by immunoSEQ multiplex PCR; TCRdb keeps only in-frame clonotypes and omits some of them. The table has about 41,000 clones, roughly 80% seen once. Germline V lookup: CDR1 SGHDT, CDR2 YYEEEE. There are 15 residues in the CDR3. Study-wide points: Among TCR beta chains, those listed as cytomegalovirus-associated numbered more than 150. A prior analysis recorded that most TCR beta V segments were productive about 87% or about 30% of the time.

Input material: PBMCs. This chain links TRBV5-6 with TRBJ2-5; 10 nucleotides agree with TRBD1. The end of the DNA fits TRBJ2-7 better, so the J call may be wrong. The receptor's source is a man aged 45-65 years in good health and CMV-seronegative. The CDR3 here is CASSLGTGGYYEQYF. In nucleotides, the CDR3 is TGTGCCAGCAGCTTGGGGACAGGGGGATACTACGAGCAGTACTTC.